Listed here are 8 T cell receptor beta chains from one sample, sequenced in a study of T cells in localized non-small cell lung cancer. Data came from immunoSEQ multiplex PCR; TCRdb stores just in-frame clones and leaves some out. The data contain around 45,000 clones, about 85% of them singletons. The sequenced sample was PBMCs, obtained before any cancer treatment. The source of these receptors is a man aged 40 to 70 with stage II lung adenocarcinoma.

The chain has TRBV7-3 and TRBJ2-5, with 12 bases fitting TRBD2. This CDR3 spans 15 amino acids. Trimming cost V 5 bases and J 5 bases; bases outside gene matches: 6. In germline, CDR1 is SGHTA, CDR2 FQGTGA. CDR3 sequence (DNA): TGTGCCAGCAGCCAACTAGCGGGGGGCACGGAGACCCAGTACTTC. This sequence encodes CASSQLAGGTETQYF.

This sequence joins TRBV4-2 and TRBJ1-1; D remains unclear. The CDR3 has 14 amino acids. Trimming removed 1 base at V and 0 bases at J, with 6 bases between. Per the germline V gene, CDR1 is LGHNA and CDR2 is YNFKEQ. CDR3: CASSQVEMNTEAFF. The DNA for the CDR3 is TGTGCCAGCAGCCAAGTAGAGATGAACACTGAAGCTTTCTTT.

The chain joins TRBV6-1 to TRBJ1-5; D is possibly TRBD1 (6 bases). Deletions cut 6 bases from V and 4 bases from J, with 10 bases between. There are 13 residues in the CDR3. Germline V gene sequence: CDR1 MNHNS, CDR2 SASEGT. CDR3 DNA sequence: TGTGCCAGCAGCGGACAGACTAATCAGCCCCAGCATTTT. Protein product: CASSGQTNQPQHF.

Note on this clone: A much larger clonotype is one base distant, so this may be a read error. The chain carries TRBV27 and TRBJ2-3; 13 nucleotides align to TRBD2. CDR3 length: 16 amino acids. Germline V gene sequence: CDR1 MNHEY, CDR2 SMNVEV (reference sequence). V lost 2 bases, J lost 5 bases, and 4 bases stayed unmatched. This CDR3 reads CASSLTSGGVGDTQYF. The CDR3 bases are TGTGCCAGCAGTTTAACTAGCGGGGGGGTGGGAGATACGCAGTATTTT.

The rearrangement uses TRBV13 and TRBJ1-6; the D gene is possibly TRBD1 (5 bases). This CDR3 comprises 15 residues. CDR1 and CDR2 (germline): PRHDT, FYEKMQ (reference sequence). V was pared by 5 bases and J by 6 bases, with 14 bases between. CDR3 residues: CASSPDRAINSPLHF. CDR3 nucleotides: TGTGCCAGCAGCCCCGACAGAGCTATTAATTCACCCCTCCACTTT.

The gene calls are TRBV4-2 and TRBJ1-5; no definite D call. The CDR3 spans 15 residues. V shed 0 bases and J shed 2 bases, with 8 bases lying between them. CDR1 LGHNA and CDR2 YNFKEQ come from the germline V gene. CDR3 DNA sequence: TGTGCCAGCAGCCAAGAGGAACAGCGCAATCAGCCCCAGCATTTT. This translates into CASSQEEQRNQPQHF.

The sample holds one count of this clone. The rearrangement links TRBV6-1 to TRBJ2-7; no reliable D call. Germline V gives CDR1 MNHNS, CDR2 SASEGT. Deletions cut 7 bases from V and 6 bases from J, with 10 bases between. The CDR3 covers 11 residues. The CDR3 reads CASIRLGEQYV. Written as DNA, the CDR3 is TGTGCCAGCATTAGACTCGGCGAGCAGTACGTC.

The chain uses TRBV10-2 and TRBJ1-6; the match to TRBD1 covers 7 bases. J gave up 9 bases and V 3 bases, and 11 bases lay outside the gene matches. From germline, CDR1 is WSHSY and CDR2 SAAADI. This CDR3 has 16 amino acids. CDR3 sequence (DNA): TGCGCCAGCAGTGACCCCCAGGGGGTCGGTAGTTCACCCCTCCACTTT. This sequence encodes CASSDPQGVGSSPLHF.